This TCR beta chain was captured in a study of blood T cell repertoires in COVID-19. The length of the CDR3 is 14 residues. J was trimmed by 14 bases and V by 5 bases; bases with no gene match: 14. In germline, CDR1 is MDHEN, CDR2 SYDVKM. TCRdb's copy holds only in-frame clones and misses some; the assay was immunoSEQ multiplex PCR. The sample consists of roughly 140,000 clones, roughly three quarters of them appearing once. In its sample, this clone was seen a few times. The V gene is TRBV28, the J gene TRBJ1-4; 7 bases match TRBD1. The source of this sequence is a middle-aged man with active or convalescent COVID-19. The sample was peripheral blood. CDR3 coding DNA: TGTGCCAGCAGTCCGCGGGACAGTATTATAGTCCTGTTTTTT. Translation gives CASSPRDSIIVLFF.